These 19 T cell receptor beta chains were sequenced from one sample in a study of T cell changes during pregnancy in multiple sclerosis. Only in-frame clones appear in the TCRdb table, and some are missing; sequencing was by immunoSEQ multiplex PCR. This sample carries fewer than 40,000 clones, nearly 90% of them seen once, and the ten largest clones take over 9.5%. This sample comprised CD8+ T cells from peripheral blood mononuclear cells, obtained in the second trimester of pregnancy. These TCRs come from a female donor with multiple sclerosis, enrolled in a pregnancy study.

This sequence joins TRBV30 and TRBJ1-1; D remains ambiguous. Between the trimmed V and J ends, which lost 0 bases and 1 base, there was a span of 6 bases. The germline CDR1 and CDR2 sequences are GTSNPN and SVGIG (reference sequence). This CDR3 spans 13 amino acids. CDR3 in amino acids: CAWSVGRNTEAFF. The CDR3 DNA reads TGTGCCTGGAGTGTCGGGAGGAACACTGAAGCTTTCTTT.

This rearrangement joins TRBV4-1 to TRBJ2-3; 11 bases are shared with TRBD2. The junction had 10 bases not matched to a gene; V was cut back by 4 bases and J by 7 bases. The CDR3 is 16 amino acids. Germline V gene data show CDR1 as MGHRA and CDR2 as YSYEKL. The CDR3 here is CASSPLTSGIGNTQYF. The CDR3 nucleotides are TGCGCCAGCAGCCCCTTGACTAGCGGGATAGGGAATACGCAGTATTTT.

This chain joins TRBV27 and TRBJ1-1; D is possibly TRBD1 (5 bases). Germline values: CDR1 MNHEY, CDR2 SMNVEV (reference sequence). Trimming took 4 bases from V and 4 from J, leaving 13 bases between them. CDR3 length equals 14 residues. The CDR3 reads CASSSGGGITEAFF. The CDR3 coding sequence is TGTGCCAGCAGTTCGGGGGGTGGTATCACTGAAGCTTTCTTT.

The gene calls are TRBV7-2 and TRBJ2-7; D is unresolved. The germline V and J ends were trimmed by 2 bases and 5 bases, with 10 bases remaining between them. From germline, CDR1 is SGHTA and CDR2 FQGNSA. There are 13 residues in the CDR3. CDR3 in amino acids: CASSLRTTHEQYF. The CDR3 DNA is TGTGCCAGCAGCTTAAGAACTACACACGAGCAGTACTTC.

The rearrangement links TRBV27 to TRBJ1-5; TRBD1 matches 10 bases. The germline V gene has CDR1 MNHEY and CDR2 SMNVEV (reference sequence). This CDR3 has 16 residues. The V and J ends lost 6 bases and 3 bases, in that order; junction bases with no gene match: 8. The CDR3 DNA follows: TGTGCCAGCAGGAAGCGGGACAGGGGCCCCAATCAGCCCCAGCATTTT. Translated: CASRKRDRGPNQPQHF.

The rearrangement links TRBV4-1 to TRBJ1-5; 9 nucleotides line up with TRBD1. The CDR3 covers 15 residues. V shed 5 bases and J 6 bases; nucleotides not matched to a gene: 8. Germline-derived CDR1 and CDR2 are MGHRA and YSYEKL. DNA for the CDR3: TGCGCCAGCAGCGCTACGCGGGACAGGGCTCAGCCCCAGCATTTT. It yields the protein CASSATRDRAQPQHF.

The chain combines TRBV27 with TRBJ1-1; weak D call: TRBD1 (6 bases). CDR3 length: 13 amino acids. Trimming took 6 bases from V and 5 from J, leaving 13 bases between them. The germline gives CDR1 MNHEY, CDR2 SMNVEV (reference sequence). CDR3 coding DNA: TGTGCCAGCAGCCCCGGGACACTTACTGAAGCTTTCTTT. It yields the protein CASSPGTLTEAFF.

The CDR3 spells CASSAFAGWVDQETQYF. The CDR3, as DNA: TGTGCCAGCAGTGCTTTCGCAGGGTGGGTAGACCAAGAGACCCAGTACTTC. The chain links TRBV28 to TRBJ2-5, with D perhaps matching TRBD1 (5 bases). V lost 5 bases to trimming and J lost 0 bases, with 19 bases between them. The germline V gene has CDR1 MDHEN and CDR2 SYDVKM. The CDR3 loop spans 17 amino acids.

The chain carries TRBV9 and TRBJ1-6, with 7 bases aligning to TRBD1. V gave up 0 bases and J gave up 10 bases; unmatched junction bases: 1. Looked up from germline, CDR1 is SGDLS and CDR2 is YYNGEE. This CDR3 has 13 amino acids. Here the CDR3 reads CASSVGDRSPLHF. CDR3 nucleotides: TGTGCCAGCAGCGTAGGGGACAGATCACCCCTCCACTTT. Full variable domain (rest looked up from reference TRBV9 and TRBJ1-6): DSGVTQTPKHLITATGQRVTLRCSPRSGDLSVYWYQQSLDQGLQFLIQYYNGEERAKGNILERFSAQQFPDLHSELNLSSLELGDSALYFCASSVGDRSPLHFGNGTRLTVT.

In its sample, this clone was seen once. The chain links TRBV4-1 to TRBJ2-2; 10 bases are a match to TRBD2. With V trimmed by 1 base and J by 3 bases, 8 bases remained unmatched. The CDR3 contains 18 residues. The germline V gene has CDR1 MGHRA and CDR2 YSYEKL. Here the CDR3 reads CASSQVFPSGSHTGELFF. CDR3 nucleotides: TGCGCCAGCAGCCAAGTTTTCCCTAGCGGGAGCCACACCGGGGAGCTGTTTTTT.

The chain combines TRBV27 with TRBJ2-4; tentatively, D is TRBD2 (6 bases). This CDR3 is 14 amino acids long. V dropped 6 bases and J dropped 5 bases, with 14 bases sitting between them. Germline values: CDR1 MNHEY, CDR2 SMNVEV (reference sequence). The chain's CDR3 is CASRISAGQNIQYF. CDR3 DNA sequence: TGTGCCAGCAGAATATCAGCGGGCCAAAACATTCAGTACTTC.

This clone was observed a single time. V usage is TRBV10-1 and J usage is TRBJ2-6, with 7 nucleotides matching TRBD1. The J segment lost 2 bases and the V segment lost 10 bases, leaving 8 bases of the junction unmatched. The germline CDR1 and CDR2 sequences are WNHNN and SYGVQD (reference sequence). CDR3 size: 15 residues. The DNA of the CDR3 is TGCGCCACCTACAGGGGAGAAACTGGGGCCAACGTCCTGACTTTC. Its translation: CATYRGETGANVLTF.

J is TRBJ2-7 and V is TRBV7-9; tentative D call: TRBD1 (5 bases). In germline, CDR1 is SEHNR, CDR2 FQNEAQ (reference sequence). V lost 1 base to trimming and J lost 6 bases, with 10 bases between them. This CDR3 spans 13 amino acids. The CDR3 reads CASSLDRQAEQYF. CDR3 nucleotide sequence: TGTGCCAGCAGCTTAGACAGGCAAGCCGAGCAGTACTTC.

V and J are TRBV28 and TRBJ1-2; D is unresolved. Between the trimmed V and J ends, which lost 3 bases and 4 bases, there was a span of 9 bases. This CDR3 region has 13 residues. Germline V lookup: CDR1 MDHEN, CDR2 SYDVKM. The CDR3: CASSLAVGYGYTF. The CDR3 DNA sequence: TGTGCCAGCAGTTTGGCGGTGGGCTATGGCTACACCTTC.

The chain joins TRBV27 to TRBJ2-7; 12 nucleotides align to TRBD1. The CDR3 sequence is 15 residues long. The trim removed 8 bases at V and 7 bases at J, leaving 12 bases unmatched. Germline-derived CDR1 and CDR2 are MNHEY and SMNVEV (reference sequence). The DNA of the CDR3 is TGTGCCAGCGGCGCCGGGACAGGGGGCTCCGGGGAGCAGTACTTC. Protein product: CASGAGTGGSGEQYF.

In this sample, this clone turned up a few times. J is TRBJ2-1 and V is TRBV29-1, with 7 nucleotides matching TRBD1. After removal of 0 bases from V and 2 bases from J, the junction contained 7 bases not matched to a gene. This CDR3 contains 16 residues. Germline V gene sequence: CDR1 SQVTM, CDR2 ANQGSEA. CDR3 DNA sequence: TGCAGCGTTGAAGATCGACAGGGCAATCCCTACAATGAGCAGTTCTTC. As protein: CSVEDRQGNPYNEQFF.

The chain is built from TRBV19 and TRBJ1-1; D call uncertain. The V end lost 7 bases, the J end lost 7 bases, and 16 bases lay between the germline ends. Germline V CDR1 and CDR2: LNHDA, SQIVND (reference sequence). CDR3 length: 13 residues. CDR3 coding DNA: TGTGCCAGTATTGGAGGTGGCCCAGGTGAAGCTTTCTTT. It translates to CASIGGGPGEAFF.

This clone has just a few counts. This chain uses TRBV4-1 with TRBJ2-7; D might be TRBD1 (7 bases). V shed 4 bases and J shed 3 bases, with 16 bases lying between them. Per germline, CDR1 MGHRA and CDR2 YSYEKL. The CDR3 extends over 15 amino acids. Written as DNA, the CDR3 is TGCGCCAGCAGCCCAAGTGGCAGGGGGGACTACGAGCAGTACTTC. Translation gives CASSPSGRGDYEQYF.

This chain joins TRBV7-6 and TRBJ2-7; 9 bases fit TRBD2. V gave up 2 bases and J gave up 2 bases; unmatched junction bases: 4. The CDR3 has 15 amino acids. CDR1 and CDR2 from the germline V gene are SGHVS and FNYEAQ. The CDR3 nucleotides are TGTGCCAGCAGCTTAAGGCTAGCGGGAACCTACGAGCAGTACTTC. It codes for CASSLRLAGTYEQYF. The entire variable domain, with the rest obtained from reference TRBV7-6 and TRBJ2-7, is as follows: GAGVSQSPRYKVTKRGQDVALRCDPISGHVSLYWYRQALGQGPEFLTYFNYEAQQDKSGLPNDRFSAERPEGSISTLTIQRTEQRDSAMYRCASSLRLAGTYEQYFGPGTRLTVT.